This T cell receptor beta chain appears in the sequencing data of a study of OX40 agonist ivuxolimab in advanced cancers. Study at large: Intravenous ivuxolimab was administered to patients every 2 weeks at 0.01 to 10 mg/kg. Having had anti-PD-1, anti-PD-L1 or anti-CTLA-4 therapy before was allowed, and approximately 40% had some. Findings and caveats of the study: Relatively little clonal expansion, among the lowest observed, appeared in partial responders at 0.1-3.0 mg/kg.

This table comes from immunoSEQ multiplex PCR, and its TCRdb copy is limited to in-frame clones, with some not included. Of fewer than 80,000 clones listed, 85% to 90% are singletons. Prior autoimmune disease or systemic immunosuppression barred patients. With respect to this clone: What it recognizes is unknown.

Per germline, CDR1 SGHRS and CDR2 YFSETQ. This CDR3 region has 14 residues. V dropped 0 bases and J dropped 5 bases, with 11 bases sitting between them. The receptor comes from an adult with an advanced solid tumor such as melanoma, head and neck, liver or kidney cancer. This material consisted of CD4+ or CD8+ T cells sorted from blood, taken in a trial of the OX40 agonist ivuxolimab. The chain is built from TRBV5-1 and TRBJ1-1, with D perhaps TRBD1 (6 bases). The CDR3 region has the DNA TGCGCCAGCAGCTTGGATCGGGGGCTGACTGAAGCTTTCTTT. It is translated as CASSLDRGLTEAFF.